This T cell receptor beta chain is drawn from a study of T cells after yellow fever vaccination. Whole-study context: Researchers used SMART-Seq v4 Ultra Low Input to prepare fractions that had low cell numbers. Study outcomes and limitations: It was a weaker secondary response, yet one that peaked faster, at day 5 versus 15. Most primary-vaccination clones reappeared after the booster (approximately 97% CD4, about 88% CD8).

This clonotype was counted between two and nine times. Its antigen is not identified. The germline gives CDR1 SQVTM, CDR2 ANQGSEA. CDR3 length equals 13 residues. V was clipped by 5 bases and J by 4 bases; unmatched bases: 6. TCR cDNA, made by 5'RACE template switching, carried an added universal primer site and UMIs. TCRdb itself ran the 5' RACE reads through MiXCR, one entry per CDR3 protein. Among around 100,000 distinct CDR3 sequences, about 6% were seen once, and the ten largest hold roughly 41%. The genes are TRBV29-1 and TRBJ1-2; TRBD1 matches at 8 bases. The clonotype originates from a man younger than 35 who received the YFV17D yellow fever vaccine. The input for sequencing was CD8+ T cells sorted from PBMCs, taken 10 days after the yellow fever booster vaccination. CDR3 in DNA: TGCAGCGTTACCGGGACAGGCTCCTATGGCTACACCTTC. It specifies CSVTGTGSYGYTF.